This passage covers 7 T cell receptor beta chains from one sample sequenced in a study of blood T cell repertoires in COVID-19. Only in-frame clones appear in the TCRdb table, and some are missing; sequencing was by immunoSEQ multiplex PCR. The sample has roughly 220,000 clones, about 91% seen once; the top ten hold around 15%. The sample comprised PBMCs or T cells enriched from blood (not recorded which). These receptors all come from a woman aged 50 to 60 with acute COVID-19.

J is TRBJ2-1 and V is TRBV11-2, with TRBD2 matching over 10 bases. The CDR3 loop spans 15 amino acids. Germline assignment: CDR1 SGHAT and CDR2 FQNNGV. Germline trimming cut 2 bases from V and 4 bases from J; bases unmatched to any gene: 2. The CDR3 bases are TGTGCCAGCAGCTTACGGACTAGCGGTTACAATGAGCAGTTCTTC. Translated: CASSLRTSGYNEQFF.

This rearrangement joins TRBV4-2 to TRBJ1-4, with 10 positions matching TRBD1. The CDR3 is 16 residues long. The trim removed 1 base at V and 7 bases at J, leaving 6 bases unmatched. The germline V gene has CDR1 LGHNA and CDR2 YNFKEQ. Here the CDR3 DNA reads TGTGCCAGCAGCCAAGTGGGGGACAGGGGCCGTGAAAAACTGTTTTTT. This gives the protein CASSQVGDRGREKLFF.

This chain joins TRBV24-1 and TRBJ2-2; 7 nucleotides match TRBD1. The J segment lost 6 bases and the V segment lost 4 bases, leaving 4 bases of the junction unmatched. CDR1 is KGHDR and CDR2 is SFDVKD in the germline V gene. The CDR3 sequence is 14 residues long. The CDR3 loop reads CATSDPGTAGELFF. The CDR3 DNA reads TGTGCCACCAGTGACCCAGGGACAGCCGGGGAGCTGTTTTTT.

The V gene is TRBV12-3 or TRBV12-4, the J gene TRBJ1-5, with D uncertain. The CDR3 is made up of 12 amino acids. V lost 2 bases, J lost 7 bases, and 6 bases lay in between. CDR3 amino acids: CASSLNGQPQHF. CDR3 DNA sequence: TGTGCCAGCAGTTTAAATGGCCAGCCCCAGCATTTT.

The rearrangement uses TRBV7-8 and TRBJ2-2, with a tentative D call TRBD2 (6 bases). CDR1 is SGHVS, CDR2 FQNEAQ, per germline. This CDR3 is 15 amino acids long. V was pared by 2 bases and J by 8 bases, with 15 bases between. This chain's CDR3 is CASSLRLPGGGELFF. For the CDR3, the DNA is TGTGCCAGCAGCTTAAGACTACCCGGGGGTGGGGAGCTGTTTTTT.

Turning to this clone: The same CDR3 is also encoded by other DNA sequences in this sample. This chain links TRBV28 with TRBJ1-1, with 11 nucleotides matching TRBD1. Unmatched junction bases numbered 2, after V lost 4 bases and J lost 4 bases. The germline CDR1 and CDR2 sequences are MDHEN and SYDVKM. CDR3 length: 14 amino acids. CDR3 nucleotide sequence: TGTGCCAGCAGTTGGGGGACAGGGGGCACTGAAGCTTTCTTT. Amino acids: CASSWGTGGTEAFF.

The genes are TRBV19 and TRBJ2-1; no firm D call. CDR1 is LNHDA and CDR2 is SQIVND in the germline V gene (reference sequence). Trimming stripped 5 bases from V and 5 bases from J, with 16 bases between. This CDR3 has 15 residues. The CDR3 coding sequence is TGTGCCAGTAGTCCCAAACCGAGTAGCCACAATGAGCAGTTCTTC. Translated: CASSPKPSSHNEQFF.